Below are 10 T cell receptor beta chains sequenced from a single sample in a study of T cells after yellow fever vaccination. TCRdb reprocessed the 5' RACE reads via MiXCR and lists one record per CDR3 protein. In the table there are under 600,000 distinct CDR3 sequences, around a fifth of which are singletons. Sequencing used PBMCs, obtained less than 25 days after the first yellow fever vaccination. Receptors were obtained from a man aged 18 to 29 who received the YFV17D yellow fever vaccine.

The sample holds a few counts of this clonotype. V and J are TRBV12-1 and TRBJ1-5. TRBV12-1 is a recognized pseudogene. This CDR3 contains 17 residues. CDR3 DNA sequence: TGTGCCAGCGCCCTCCCAGACGGGGGCAGATGCAATCAGCCCCAGCATTTT. Translating it yields CASALPDGGRCNQPQHF.

CDR3 bases: TGTGCCAGCAGTTACGGACGCCGCAATCAGCCCCAGCATTTT. Its protein is CASSYGRRNQPQHF. The rearrangement uses TRBV6-2 or TRBV6-3 and TRBJ1-5, with D unresolved. This CDR3 comprises 14 residues. V was shortened by 2 bases and J by 2 bases, with 7 bases between the two germline ends. CDR1 and CDR2 (germline): MNHEY, SVGEGT.

This chain uses TRBV7-9 with TRBJ1-1; no firm D call. The CDR3 sequence is 13 residues long. The germline V gene encodes CDR1 SEHNR and CDR2 FQNEAQ (reference sequence). The V end was cut by 4 bases, the J end by 3 bases, with 9 bases between. This CDR3 reads CASSSRYDTEAFF. CDR3 nucleotide sequence: TGTGCCAGCAGCTCGCGATACGACACTGAAGCTTTCTTT.

This clonotype was seen at least ten times. The chain has TRBV6-2 or TRBV6-3 and TRBJ2-2; no reliable D call. The CDR3 length is 14 residues. The V and J ends lost 8 bases and 4 bases respectively, with 14 bases between them. Germline V CDR1 and CDR2: MNHEY, SVGEGT. CDR3 in amino acids: CASALVLGTGELFF. DNA for the CDR3: TGTGCCAGCGCTCTCGTGTTGGGCACCGGGGAGCTGTTTTTT.

J is TRBJ1-2 and V is TRBV12-3 or TRBV12-4; 7 bases agree with TRBD1. V lost 6 bases and J lost 8; bases outside the gene matches: 6. The CDR3 runs to 12 residues. The CDR3 loop reads CASRPTGAGYTF. As DNA, the CDR3 is TGTGCCAGCAGACCTACAGGGGCAGGCTACACCTTC.

This clonotype was detected only a few times. The genes are TRBV4-3 and TRBJ1-1, with TRBD1 as a possible D gene (6 bases). CDR1 and CDR2 from the germline V gene are LGHNA and YSLEER. CDR3 length equals 14 residues. Trimming took off 4 bases at V and 5 bases at J, with 14 bases between the two ends. The CDR3 DNA is TGCGCCAGCAGCCCGGAGTTTAGGGGGACTGAAGCTTTCTTT. This sequence encodes CASSPEFRGTEAFF.

The CDR3 region is CASSYTKSYNSPLHF. The DNA for the CDR3 is TGTGCCAGCAGTTATACAAAATCCTATAATTCACCCCTCCACTTT. The chain combines TRBV7-9 with TRBJ1-6; D is undetermined. The germline V gene has CDR1 SEHNR and CDR2 FQNEAQ (reference sequence). V gave up 6 bases and J gave up 1 base, with 10 bases separating them. CDR3 length: 15 amino acids.

The chain employs TRBV12-3 or TRBV12-4 and TRBJ2-5; perhaps TRBD1 as D (6 bases). Trimming cost V 6 bases and J 2 bases, with 16 bases left between them. The CDR3 extends over 15 amino acids. The CDR3 spells CASSLMAGVQETQYF. The CDR3 DNA follows: TGTGCCAGCAGCCTAATGGCAGGGGTGCAAGAGACCCAGTACTTC.

The chain has TRBV18 and TRBJ2-5; possibly TRBD2 for D (5 bases). The CDR3 loop spans 14 amino acids. V was pared by 2 bases and J by 2 bases, with 9 bases between. CDR1 is KGHSH and CDR2 is LQKENI in the germline V gene. The CDR3 region is CASSPLLDQETQYF. In nucleotides, the CDR3 is TGTGCCAGCTCACCATTACTAGATCAAGAGACCCAGTACTTC.

This sequence joins TRBV6-6 and TRBJ2-7; D remains ambiguous. Looked up from germline, CDR1 is MNHNY and CDR2 is SVGAGI (reference sequence). Trimming removed 2 bases at V and 6 bases at J, with 11 bases between. This CDR3 comprises 13 residues. CDR3 bases: TGTGCCAGCAGTTACGGGCTTGGGTCCGAGCAGTACTTC. This encodes CASSYGLGSEQYF.